This TCR beta chain is from a study of vaccination and CD4 T cells after COVID-19. The treatment is: approximately 9-day PBMC culture with coronavirus spike peptide pools or control peptides (ViraFEST assay). As for this clonotype: Its specificity is unknown.

The Oncomine TCR Beta short-read assay was applied to DNA of cultured CD4+ T cells. TCRdb itself ran the PCR reads through MiXCR, one entry per CDR3 protein. The repertoire holds about 13,000 distinct CDR3 sequences, with roughly 60% as singletons. This CDR3 is 15 amino acids long. CDR1 WSHSY and CDR2 SAAADI come from the germline V gene. V trimming: 5 bases; J trimming: 2 bases; junction bases outside the gene matches: 4. This rearrangement joins TRBV10-2 to TRBJ2-3; 10 bases agree with TRBD2. The sample was cultured CD4+ T cells from blood, taken after SARS-CoV-2 vaccination. This clonotype originated in a human donor with COVID-19. The CDR3 sequence is CASSRSGGLTDTQYF. The CDR3, as DNA: TGCGCCAGCAGTCGTAGCGGGGGGCTCACAGATACGCAGTATTTT.